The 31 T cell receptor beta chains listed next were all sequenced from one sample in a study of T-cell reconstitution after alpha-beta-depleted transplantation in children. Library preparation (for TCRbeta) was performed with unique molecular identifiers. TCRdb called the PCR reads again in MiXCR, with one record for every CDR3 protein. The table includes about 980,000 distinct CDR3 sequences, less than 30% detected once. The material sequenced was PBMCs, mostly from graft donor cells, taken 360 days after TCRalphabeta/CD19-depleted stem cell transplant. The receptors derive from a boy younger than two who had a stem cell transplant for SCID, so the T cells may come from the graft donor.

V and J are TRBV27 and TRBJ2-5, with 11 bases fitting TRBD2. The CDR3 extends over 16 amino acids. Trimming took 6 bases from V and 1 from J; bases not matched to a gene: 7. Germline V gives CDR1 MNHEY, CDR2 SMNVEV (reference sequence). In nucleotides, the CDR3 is TGTGCCAGCAGCCTTCTAGCGGGGGGACTCCAAGAGACCCAGTACTTC. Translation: CASSLLAGGLQETQYF.

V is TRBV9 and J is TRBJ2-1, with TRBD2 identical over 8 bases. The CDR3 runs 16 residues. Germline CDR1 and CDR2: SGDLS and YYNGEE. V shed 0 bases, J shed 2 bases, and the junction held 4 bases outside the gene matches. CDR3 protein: CASSVAVAGTYNEQFF. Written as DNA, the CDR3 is TGTGCCAGCAGCGTAGCAGTAGCGGGGACCTACAATGAGCAGTTCTTC. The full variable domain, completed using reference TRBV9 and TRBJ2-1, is DSGVTQTPKHLITATGQRVTLRCSPRSGDLSVYWYQQSLDQGLQFLIQYYNGEERAKGNILERFSAQQFPDLHSELNLSSLELGDSALYFCASSVAVAGTYNEQFFGPGTRLTVL.

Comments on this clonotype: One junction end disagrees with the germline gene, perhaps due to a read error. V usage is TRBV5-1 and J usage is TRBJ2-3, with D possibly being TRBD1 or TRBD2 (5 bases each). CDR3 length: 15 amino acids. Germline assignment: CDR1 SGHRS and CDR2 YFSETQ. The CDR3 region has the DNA TGCGCCAGCAGTTTGGGGGACCCCAGCACAGATACGCAGTATTTT. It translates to CASSLGDPSTDTQYF.

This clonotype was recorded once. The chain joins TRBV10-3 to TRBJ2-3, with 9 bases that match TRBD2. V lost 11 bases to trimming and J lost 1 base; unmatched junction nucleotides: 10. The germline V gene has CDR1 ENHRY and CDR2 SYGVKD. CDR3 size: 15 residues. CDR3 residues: CALSRVAGGTDTQYF. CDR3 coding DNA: TGTGCCCTATCACGGGTAGCGGGGGGCACAGATACGCAGTATTTT.

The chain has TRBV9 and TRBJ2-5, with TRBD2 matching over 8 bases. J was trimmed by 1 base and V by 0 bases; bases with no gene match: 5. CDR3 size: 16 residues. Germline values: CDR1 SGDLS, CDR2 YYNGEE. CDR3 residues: CASSVGLSGGQETQYF. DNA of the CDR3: TGTGCCAGCAGCGTAGGACTGAGCGGGGGCCAAGAGACCCAGTACTTC.

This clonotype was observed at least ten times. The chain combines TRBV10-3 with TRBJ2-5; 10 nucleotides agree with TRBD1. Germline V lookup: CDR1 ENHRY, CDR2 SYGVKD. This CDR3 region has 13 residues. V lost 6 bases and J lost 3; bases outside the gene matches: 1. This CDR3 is CAIRGTGEETQYF. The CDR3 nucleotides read TGTGCCATCAGGGGGACAGGGGAAGAGACCCAGTACTTC.

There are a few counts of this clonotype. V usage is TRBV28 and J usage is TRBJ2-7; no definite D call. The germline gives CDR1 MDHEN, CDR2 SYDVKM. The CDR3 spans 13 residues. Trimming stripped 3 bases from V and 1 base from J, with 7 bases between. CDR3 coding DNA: TGTGCCAGCAGTTTGACGTGGTCCTACGAGCAGTACTTC. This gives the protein CASSLTWSYEQYF.

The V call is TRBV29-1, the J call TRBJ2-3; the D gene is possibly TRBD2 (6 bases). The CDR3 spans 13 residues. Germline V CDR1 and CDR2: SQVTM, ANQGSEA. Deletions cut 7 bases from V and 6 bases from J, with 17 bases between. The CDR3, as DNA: TGCAGCGCAGTCCCGGGGGTTGGGGATACGCAGTATTTT. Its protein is CSAVPGVGDTQYF.

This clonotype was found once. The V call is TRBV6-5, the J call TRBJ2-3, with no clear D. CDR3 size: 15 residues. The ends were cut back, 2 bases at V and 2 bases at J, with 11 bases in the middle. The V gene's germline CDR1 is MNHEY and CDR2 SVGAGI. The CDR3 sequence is CASSYRAGYTDTQYF. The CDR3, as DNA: TGTGCCAGCAGTTACCGGGCAGGCTACACAGATACGCAGTATTTT.

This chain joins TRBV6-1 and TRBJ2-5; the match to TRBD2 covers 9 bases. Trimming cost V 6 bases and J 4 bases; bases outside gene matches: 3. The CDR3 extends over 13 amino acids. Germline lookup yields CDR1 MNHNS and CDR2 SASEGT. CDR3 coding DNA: TGTGCCAGCAGACCTAGCGGGGCAGAGACCCAGTACTTC. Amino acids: CASRPSGAETQYF.

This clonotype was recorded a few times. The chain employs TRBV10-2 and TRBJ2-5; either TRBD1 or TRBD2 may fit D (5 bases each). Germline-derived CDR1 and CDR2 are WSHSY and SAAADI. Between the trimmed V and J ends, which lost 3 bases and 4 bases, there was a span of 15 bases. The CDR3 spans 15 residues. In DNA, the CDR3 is TGCGCCAGCAGTGATGGGACCGGGGCCGGAGAGACCCAGTACTTC. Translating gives CASSDGTGAGETQYF.

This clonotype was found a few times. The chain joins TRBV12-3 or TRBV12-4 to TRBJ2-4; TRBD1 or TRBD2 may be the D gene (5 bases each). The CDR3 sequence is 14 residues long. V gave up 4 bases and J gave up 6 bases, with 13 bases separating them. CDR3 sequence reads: CASSSGTPGNIQYF. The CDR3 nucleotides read TGTGCCAGCAGTTCCGGGACCCCCGGAAACATTCAGTACTTC.

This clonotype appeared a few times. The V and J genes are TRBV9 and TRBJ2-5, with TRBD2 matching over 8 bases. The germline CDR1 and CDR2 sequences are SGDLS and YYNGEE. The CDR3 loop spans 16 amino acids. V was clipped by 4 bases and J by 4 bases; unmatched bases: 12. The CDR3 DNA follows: TGTGCCAGCAGCCCCTACTCGACTAGCGTCCGAGAGACCCAGTACTTC. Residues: CASSPYSTSVRETQYF.

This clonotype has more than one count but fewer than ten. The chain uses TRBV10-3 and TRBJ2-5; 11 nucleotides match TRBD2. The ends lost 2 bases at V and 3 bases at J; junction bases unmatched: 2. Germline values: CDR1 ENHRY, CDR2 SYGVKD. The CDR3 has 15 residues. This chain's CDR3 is CAISEGLAGKETQYF. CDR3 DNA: TGTGCCATCAGTGAGGGACTAGCGGGCAAAGAGACCCAGTACTTC.

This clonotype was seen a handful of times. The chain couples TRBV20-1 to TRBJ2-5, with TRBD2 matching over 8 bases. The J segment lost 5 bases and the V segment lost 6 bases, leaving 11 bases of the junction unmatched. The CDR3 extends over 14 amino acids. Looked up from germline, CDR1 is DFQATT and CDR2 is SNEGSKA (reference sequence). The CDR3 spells CSALGGGRGETQYF. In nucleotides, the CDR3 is TGCAGTGCCCTCGGGGGGGGGCGCGGGGAGACCCAGTACTTC.

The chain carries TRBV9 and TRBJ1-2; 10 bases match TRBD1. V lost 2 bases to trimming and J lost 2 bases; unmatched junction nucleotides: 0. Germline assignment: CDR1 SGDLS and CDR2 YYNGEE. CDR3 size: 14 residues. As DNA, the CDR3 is TGTGCCAGCAGCGTGACAGGGGGCAACTATGGCTACACCTTC. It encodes CASSVTGGNYGYTF.

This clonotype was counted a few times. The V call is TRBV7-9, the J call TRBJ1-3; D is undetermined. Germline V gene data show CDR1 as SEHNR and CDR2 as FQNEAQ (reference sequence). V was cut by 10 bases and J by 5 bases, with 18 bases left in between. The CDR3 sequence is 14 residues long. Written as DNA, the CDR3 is TGTGCCATCCACGGAGGCAGAGTGAGAAACACCATATATTTT. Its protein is CAIHGGRVRNTIYF.

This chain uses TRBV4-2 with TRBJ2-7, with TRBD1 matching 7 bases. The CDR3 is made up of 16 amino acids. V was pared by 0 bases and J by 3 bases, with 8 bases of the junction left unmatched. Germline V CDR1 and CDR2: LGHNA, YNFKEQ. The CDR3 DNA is TGTGCCAGCAGCCAAGATATGGGACAGAGATTCTACGAGCAGTACTTC. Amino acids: CASSQDMGQRFYEQYF.

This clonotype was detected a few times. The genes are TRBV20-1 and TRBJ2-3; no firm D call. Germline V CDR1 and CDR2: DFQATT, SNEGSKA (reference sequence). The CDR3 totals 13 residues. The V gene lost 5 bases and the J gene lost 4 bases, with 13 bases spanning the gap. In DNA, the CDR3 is TGCAGTGCTCTCAATCCTATTCCAGATACGCAGTATTTT. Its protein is CSALNPIPDTQYF.

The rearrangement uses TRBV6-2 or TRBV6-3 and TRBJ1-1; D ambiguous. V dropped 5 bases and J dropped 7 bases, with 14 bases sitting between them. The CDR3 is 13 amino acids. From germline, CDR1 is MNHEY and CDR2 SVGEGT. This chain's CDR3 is CASSRTALLEAFF. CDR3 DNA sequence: TGTGCCAGCAGTCGGACGGCCCTCCTTGAAGCTTTCTTT.

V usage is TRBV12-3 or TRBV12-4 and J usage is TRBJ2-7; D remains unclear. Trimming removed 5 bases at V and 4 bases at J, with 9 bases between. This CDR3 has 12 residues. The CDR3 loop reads CASSERIYEQYF. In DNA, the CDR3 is TGTGCCAGCAGTGAAAGGATATACGAGCAGTACTTC.

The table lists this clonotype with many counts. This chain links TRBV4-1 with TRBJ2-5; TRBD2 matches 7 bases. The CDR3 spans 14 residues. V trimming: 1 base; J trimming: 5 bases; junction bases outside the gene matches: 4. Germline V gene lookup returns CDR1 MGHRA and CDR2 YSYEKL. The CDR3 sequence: CASSQGHSGETQYF. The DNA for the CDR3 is TGCGCCAGCAGCCAAGGCCATAGCGGGGAGACCCAGTACTTC.

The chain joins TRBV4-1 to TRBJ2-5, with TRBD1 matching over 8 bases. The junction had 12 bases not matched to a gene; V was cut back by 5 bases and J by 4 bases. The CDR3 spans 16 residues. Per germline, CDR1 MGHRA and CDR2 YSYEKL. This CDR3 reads CASSVWLGQGGETQYF. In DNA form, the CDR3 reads TGCGCCAGCAGCGTATGGCTAGGACAGGGTGGAGAGACCCAGTACTTC.

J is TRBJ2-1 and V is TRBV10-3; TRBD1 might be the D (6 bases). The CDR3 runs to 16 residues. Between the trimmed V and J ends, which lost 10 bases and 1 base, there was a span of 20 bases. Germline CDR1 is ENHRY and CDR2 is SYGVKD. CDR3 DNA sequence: TGTGCCACCCAGAACCCAGGGGACGGGTCCTACAATGAGCAGTTCTTC. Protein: CATQNPGDGSYNEQFF.

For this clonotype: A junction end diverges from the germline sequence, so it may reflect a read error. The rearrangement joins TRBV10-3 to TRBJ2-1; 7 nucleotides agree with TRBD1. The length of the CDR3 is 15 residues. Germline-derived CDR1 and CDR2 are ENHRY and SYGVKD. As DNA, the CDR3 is TGTGCCATCAGTGAGATGTGGGTAGGGGACAGCTCATTGTCATTC. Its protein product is CAISEMWVGDSSLSF.

The CDR3, as DNA: TGCAGCGTTGAAGTAAGCGGGGCCATATACGAGCAGTACTTC. Encoded protein: CSVEVSGAIYEQYF. The V call is TRBV29-1, the J call TRBJ2-7, with TRBD2 matching 7 bases. Germline V CDR1 and CDR2: SQVTM, ANQGSEA. The trim removed 1 base at V and 4 bases at J, leaving 7 bases unmatched. This CDR3 is built from 14 residues.

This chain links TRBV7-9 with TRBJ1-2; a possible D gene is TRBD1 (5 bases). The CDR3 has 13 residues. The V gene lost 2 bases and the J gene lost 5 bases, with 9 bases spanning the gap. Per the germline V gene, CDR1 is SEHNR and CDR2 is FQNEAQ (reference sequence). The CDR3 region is CASSLRDVYGYTF. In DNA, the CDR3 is TGTGCCAGCAGCTTAAGGGACGTTTATGGCTACACCTTC.

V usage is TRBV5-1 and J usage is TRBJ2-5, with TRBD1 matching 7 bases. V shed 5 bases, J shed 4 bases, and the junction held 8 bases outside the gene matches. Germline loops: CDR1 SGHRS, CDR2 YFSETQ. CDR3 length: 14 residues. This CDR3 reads CASSSAGGRETQYF. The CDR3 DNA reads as TGCGCCAGCAGTTCTGCAGGGGGAAGAGAGACCCAGTACTTC.

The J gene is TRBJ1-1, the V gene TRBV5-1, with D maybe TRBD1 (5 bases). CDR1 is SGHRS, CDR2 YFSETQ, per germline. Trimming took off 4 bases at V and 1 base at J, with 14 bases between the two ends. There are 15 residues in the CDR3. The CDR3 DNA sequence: TGCGCCAGCAGCCGGACGGGACCCCCGAACACTGAAGCTTTCTTT. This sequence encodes CASSRTGPPNTEAFF.

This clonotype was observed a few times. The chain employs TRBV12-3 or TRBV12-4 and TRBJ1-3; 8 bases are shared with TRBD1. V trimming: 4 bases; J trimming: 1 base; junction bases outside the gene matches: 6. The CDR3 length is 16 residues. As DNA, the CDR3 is TGTGCCAGCAGTTCAAGACAGGGGTATTCTGGAAACACCATATATTTT. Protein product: CASSSRQGYSGNTIYF.

In DNA form, the CDR3 reads TGTGCCAGCAGCGTCGGGACTAGCGGCAGGGGTACGCAGTATTTT. This gives the protein CASSVGTSGRGTQYF. The rearrangement uses TRBV9 and TRBJ2-3, with 11 bases that match TRBD2. With V trimmed by 2 bases and J by 8 bases, 7 bases remained unmatched. The CDR3 sequence is 15 residues long. CDR1 is SGDLS and CDR2 is YYNGEE in the germline V gene. Based on the CDR3 plus reference TRBV9 and TRBJ2-3, the full variable domain is DSGVTQTPKHLITATGQRVTLRCSPRSGDLSVYWYQQSLDQGLQFLIQYYNGEERAKGNILERFSAQQFPDLHSELNLSSLELGDSALYFCASSVGTSGRGTQYFGPGTRLTVL.